This entry lists 21 T cell receptor beta chains sequenced from one sample in a study of T cells after yellow fever vaccination. MiXCR, applied by TCRdb to the 5' RACE reads, yields one record per CDR3 protein. This sample yields 450,000 to 550,000 distinct CDR3 sequences, of which just over 20% are seen a single time; roughly a sixth belongs to the top ten. This material consisted of PBMCs, taken less than 25 days after the first yellow fever vaccination. These receptors all stem from a man younger than 30 who received the YFV17D yellow fever vaccine.

The V and J genes are TRBV6-2 or TRBV6-3 and TRBJ2-7, with 10 bases that match TRBD1. After removal of 6 bases from V and 5 bases from J, the junction contained 7 bases not matched to a gene. Per the germline V gene, CDR1 is MNHEY and CDR2 is SVGEGT. The CDR3 sequence is 14 residues long. This CDR3 is CASRKGTGVHEQYF. In nucleotides, the CDR3 is TGTGCCAGCAGAAAGGGGACAGGGGTCCACGAGCAGTACTTC.

This clonotype was counted at least ten times. CDR3 residues: CASSLVEGAFGELFF. In DNA form, the CDR3 reads TGTGCCAGCAGCTTGGTTGAGGGGGCATTCGGGGAGCTGTTTTTT. The chain has TRBV5-4 and TRBJ2-2; 7 bases map to TRBD1. The germline gives CDR1 SGHNT, CDR2 YYREEE (reference sequence). The CDR3 consists of 15 residues. V gave up 0 bases and J gave up 7 bases; unmatched junction bases: 6.

The chain joins TRBV12-3 or TRBV12-4 to TRBJ1-1, with 8 bases matching TRBD1. The length of the CDR3 is 14 residues. J lost 4 bases, V lost 3 bases, and 4 bases had no gene match. CDR3 region: CASSFHRGATEAFF. DNA of the CDR3: TGTGCCAGCAGTTTCCACAGGGGGGCCACTGAAGCTTTCTTT.

The V call is TRBV4-2, the J call TRBJ2-3, with 12 bases aligning to TRBD2. After removal of 6 bases from V and 1 base from J, the junction contained 14 bases not matched to a gene. The length of the CDR3 is 19 residues. CDR1 is LGHNA, CDR2 YNFKEQ, per germline. The CDR3 nucleotides are TGTGCCAGCAGGACTGGGGGCCTAGCGGGGGGGCTCGGCACAGATACGCAGTATTTT. It specifies CASRTGGLAGGLGTDTQYF.

The CDR3 region has the DNA TGCAGCGTTTCTGGTACGCAGGGGTATGAGCAGTTCTTC. Encoded protein: CSVSGTQGYEQFF. The chain links TRBV29-1 to TRBJ2-1, with D possibly TRBD1 on 6 matching bases. Germline CDR1 reads SQVTM; CDR2 reads ANQGSEA. Trimming stripped 5 bases from V and 8 bases from J, with 16 bases between. The CDR3 is 13 residues long.

The V and J genes are TRBV6-5 and TRBJ1-1; D might be TRBD1 (5 bases). The CDR3 covers 11 residues. Deletions cut 7 bases from V and 11 bases from J, with 14 bases between. Germline V gives CDR1 MNHEY, CDR2 SVGAGI. The CDR3 spells CASTYSQGAFF. The CDR3 DNA follows: TGTGCCAGCACCTACTCCCAGGGTGCTTTCTTT.

The chain combines TRBV5-4 with TRBJ1-1; TRBD1 aligns across 7 bases. Germline assignment: CDR1 SGHNT and CDR2 YYREEE (reference sequence). Germline trimming cut 3 bases from V and 4 bases from J; bases unmatched to any gene: 6. The CDR3 is 14 amino acids. The CDR3 DNA follows: TGTGCCAGCAGCTGGTCGGGACAGCTCACTGAAGCTTTCTTT. Translating it yields CASSWSGQLTEAFF.

This clonotype was seen more than once but under ten times. V usage is TRBV3-1 and J usage is TRBJ2-2; D remains ambiguous. The CDR3 extends over 15 amino acids. The ends were cut back, 1 base at V and 0 bases at J, with 6 bases in the middle. In germline, CDR1 is LGHDT, CDR2 YNNKEL (reference sequence). The CDR3 DNA follows: TGTGCCAGCAGCCAAGTCCGATCGAACACCGGGGAGCTGTTTTTT. It encodes CASSQVRSNTGELFF.

The CDR3 loop is CASSLAFGEWAEQFF. CDR3 bases: TGTGCCAGCAGCTTAGCTTTCGGGGAATGGGCTGAGCAGTTCTTC. The chain has TRBV7-9 and TRBJ2-1; D is possibly TRBD2 (5 bases). The length of the CDR3 is 15 residues. Germline V lookup: CDR1 SEHNR, CDR2 FQNEAQ (reference sequence). V lost 0 bases and J 9 bases, leaving 15 bases between the germline ends. The complete variable domain, with remaining parts taken from reference TRBV7-9 and TRBJ2-1, reads DTGVSQNPRHKITKRGQNVTFRCDPISEHNRLYWYRQTLGQGPEFLTYFQNEAQLEKSRLLSDRFSAERPKGSFSTLEIQRTEQGDSAMYLCASSLAFGEWAEQFFGPGTRLTVL.

This sequence joins TRBV19 and TRBJ2-5; D call uncertain. Germline values: CDR1 LNHDA, CDR2 SQIVND (reference sequence). This CDR3 region has 11 residues. V was shortened by 1 base and J by 7 bases, with 4 bases between the two germline ends. The CDR3 DNA reads TGTGCCAGTAGTATAGGGGGGACCCAGTACTTC. This codes for CASSIGGTQYF.

This clonotype appeared many times. The rearrangement joins TRBV7-2 to TRBJ2-5, with D unresolved. The CDR3 extends over 14 amino acids. Trimming stripped 2 bases from V and 2 bases from J, with 9 bases between. CDR1 and CDR2 from the germline V gene are SGHTA and FQGNSA. In DNA form, the CDR3 reads TGTGCCAGCAGCTTAAGGCCAGTACAAGAGACCCAGTACTTC. As protein: CASSLRPVQETQYF.

The gene calls are TRBV24-1 and TRBJ2-3; perhaps TRBD1 as D (6 bases). Germline V gene sequence: CDR1 KGHDR, CDR2 SFDVKD. V was trimmed by 3 bases and J by 4 bases, leaving 13 bases between them. CDR3 length: 15 amino acids. CDR3 region: CATSDAQGSADTQYF. In DNA, the CDR3 is TGTGCCACCAGTGATGCCCAGGGGAGTGCAGATACGCAGTATTTT.

The chain joins TRBV18 to TRBJ2-5; D might be TRBD2 (5 bases). The germline V gene has CDR1 KGHSH and CDR2 LQKENI. The CDR3 length is 13 residues. V was trimmed by 3 bases and J by 3 bases, leaving 8 bases between them. The CDR3 DNA reads as TGTGCCAGCTCACCGGCCGGGAAAGAGACCCAGTACTTC. It is translated as CASSPAGKETQYF.

This clonotype occurred a few times. This rearrangement joins TRBV6-1 to TRBJ1-5; 7 bases match TRBD1. The germline V gene encodes CDR1 MNHNS and CDR2 SASEGT. The trim removed 5 bases at V and 7 bases at J, leaving 8 bases unmatched. The CDR3 covers 14 residues. The DNA of the CDR3 is TGTGCCAGCAGTCCGCAGGGGGACCGCCAGCCCCAGCATTTT. Its protein product is CASSPQGDRQPQHF.

V usage is TRBV7-2 and J usage is TRBJ1-3, with D unresolved. The V end lost 3 bases, the J end lost 2 bases, and 14 bases lay between the germline ends. This CDR3 contains 16 residues. Germline V gives CDR1 SGHTA, CDR2 FQGNSA. The CDR3 DNA follows: TGTGCCAGCAGCTTCATCGGTGGGGTCCCTGGAAACACCATATATTTT. Protein product: CASSFIGGVPGNTIYF.

The CDR3 sequence is CASSFGTGMNTEAFF. The CDR3 DNA is TGCGCCAGCAGCTTTGGGACAGGGATGAACACTGAAGCTTTCTTT. This chain connects TRBV5-1 to TRBJ1-1; 9 nucleotides align to TRBD1. V gave up 2 bases and J gave up 0 bases; unmatched junction bases: 2. The CDR3 runs to 15 residues. The germline V gene encodes CDR1 SGHRS and CDR2 YFSETQ.

The chain has TRBV7-9 and TRBJ1-1, with 7 positions matching TRBD1. Germline CDR1 SEHNR, CDR2 FQNEAQ (reference sequence). The CDR3 spans 16 residues. Trimming took 4 bases from V and 4 from J; bases not matched to a gene: 12. For the CDR3, the DNA is TGTGCCAGCAGCTCGACTAAGACAGGGTGGGCCACTGAAGCTTTCTTT. It yields the protein CASSSTKTGWATEAFF.

This clonotype was found a few times. The chain recombines TRBV19 with TRBJ1-5; D is ambiguous. Germline CDR1 is LNHDA and CDR2 is SQIVND (reference sequence). The V end was cut by 4 bases, the J end by 5 bases, with 15 bases between. The CDR3 has 15 amino acids. The CDR3 coding sequence is TGTGCCAGTAGTACGGAAAGCTATCCTCATCAGCCCCAGCATTTT. Its translation is CASSTESYPHQPQHF.

The rearrangement uses TRBV20-1 and TRBJ1-2; D not resolved. Germline values: CDR1 DFQATT, CDR2 SNEGSKA (reference sequence). V lost 0 bases and J 5 bases, leaving 13 bases between the germline ends. CDR3 length: 14 amino acids. The CDR3 is CSARDHVSSYGYTF. In DNA, the CDR3 is TGCAGTGCTAGAGATCACGTGTCGTCGTATGGCTACACCTTC.

This clonotype was detected a few times. The genes are TRBV11-2 and TRBJ2-6; 7 nucleotides match TRBD1. This CDR3 is built from 16 residues. The junction had 7 bases not matched to a gene; V was cut back by 4 bases and J by 4 bases. In germline, CDR1 is SGHAT, CDR2 FQNNGV. As DNA, the CDR3 is TGTGCCAGCAGCTCGGGACAGCTGAACGGGGCCAACGTCCTGACTTTC. This codes for CASSSGQLNGANVLTF. Based on the CDR3 plus reference TRBV11-2 and TRBJ2-6, the full variable domain is EAGVAQSPRYKIIEKRQSVAFWCNPISGHATLYWYQQILGQGPKLLIQFQNNGVVDDSQLPKDRFSAERLKGVDSTLKIQPAKLEDSAVYLCASSSGQLNGANVLTFGAGSRLTVL.

This clonotype came up a few times. The rearrangement uses TRBV6-2 or TRBV6-3 and TRBJ2-7; possibly TRBD2 for D (5 bases). Germline V CDR1 and CDR2: MNHEY, SVGEGT. The CDR3 is 15 residues long. Deletions cut 0 bases from V and 2 bases from J, with 11 bases between. The CDR3 bases are TGTGCCAGCAGTTACTCGGAGGTGGTGGCCTACGAGCAGTACTTC. This codes for CASSYSEVVAYEQYF.